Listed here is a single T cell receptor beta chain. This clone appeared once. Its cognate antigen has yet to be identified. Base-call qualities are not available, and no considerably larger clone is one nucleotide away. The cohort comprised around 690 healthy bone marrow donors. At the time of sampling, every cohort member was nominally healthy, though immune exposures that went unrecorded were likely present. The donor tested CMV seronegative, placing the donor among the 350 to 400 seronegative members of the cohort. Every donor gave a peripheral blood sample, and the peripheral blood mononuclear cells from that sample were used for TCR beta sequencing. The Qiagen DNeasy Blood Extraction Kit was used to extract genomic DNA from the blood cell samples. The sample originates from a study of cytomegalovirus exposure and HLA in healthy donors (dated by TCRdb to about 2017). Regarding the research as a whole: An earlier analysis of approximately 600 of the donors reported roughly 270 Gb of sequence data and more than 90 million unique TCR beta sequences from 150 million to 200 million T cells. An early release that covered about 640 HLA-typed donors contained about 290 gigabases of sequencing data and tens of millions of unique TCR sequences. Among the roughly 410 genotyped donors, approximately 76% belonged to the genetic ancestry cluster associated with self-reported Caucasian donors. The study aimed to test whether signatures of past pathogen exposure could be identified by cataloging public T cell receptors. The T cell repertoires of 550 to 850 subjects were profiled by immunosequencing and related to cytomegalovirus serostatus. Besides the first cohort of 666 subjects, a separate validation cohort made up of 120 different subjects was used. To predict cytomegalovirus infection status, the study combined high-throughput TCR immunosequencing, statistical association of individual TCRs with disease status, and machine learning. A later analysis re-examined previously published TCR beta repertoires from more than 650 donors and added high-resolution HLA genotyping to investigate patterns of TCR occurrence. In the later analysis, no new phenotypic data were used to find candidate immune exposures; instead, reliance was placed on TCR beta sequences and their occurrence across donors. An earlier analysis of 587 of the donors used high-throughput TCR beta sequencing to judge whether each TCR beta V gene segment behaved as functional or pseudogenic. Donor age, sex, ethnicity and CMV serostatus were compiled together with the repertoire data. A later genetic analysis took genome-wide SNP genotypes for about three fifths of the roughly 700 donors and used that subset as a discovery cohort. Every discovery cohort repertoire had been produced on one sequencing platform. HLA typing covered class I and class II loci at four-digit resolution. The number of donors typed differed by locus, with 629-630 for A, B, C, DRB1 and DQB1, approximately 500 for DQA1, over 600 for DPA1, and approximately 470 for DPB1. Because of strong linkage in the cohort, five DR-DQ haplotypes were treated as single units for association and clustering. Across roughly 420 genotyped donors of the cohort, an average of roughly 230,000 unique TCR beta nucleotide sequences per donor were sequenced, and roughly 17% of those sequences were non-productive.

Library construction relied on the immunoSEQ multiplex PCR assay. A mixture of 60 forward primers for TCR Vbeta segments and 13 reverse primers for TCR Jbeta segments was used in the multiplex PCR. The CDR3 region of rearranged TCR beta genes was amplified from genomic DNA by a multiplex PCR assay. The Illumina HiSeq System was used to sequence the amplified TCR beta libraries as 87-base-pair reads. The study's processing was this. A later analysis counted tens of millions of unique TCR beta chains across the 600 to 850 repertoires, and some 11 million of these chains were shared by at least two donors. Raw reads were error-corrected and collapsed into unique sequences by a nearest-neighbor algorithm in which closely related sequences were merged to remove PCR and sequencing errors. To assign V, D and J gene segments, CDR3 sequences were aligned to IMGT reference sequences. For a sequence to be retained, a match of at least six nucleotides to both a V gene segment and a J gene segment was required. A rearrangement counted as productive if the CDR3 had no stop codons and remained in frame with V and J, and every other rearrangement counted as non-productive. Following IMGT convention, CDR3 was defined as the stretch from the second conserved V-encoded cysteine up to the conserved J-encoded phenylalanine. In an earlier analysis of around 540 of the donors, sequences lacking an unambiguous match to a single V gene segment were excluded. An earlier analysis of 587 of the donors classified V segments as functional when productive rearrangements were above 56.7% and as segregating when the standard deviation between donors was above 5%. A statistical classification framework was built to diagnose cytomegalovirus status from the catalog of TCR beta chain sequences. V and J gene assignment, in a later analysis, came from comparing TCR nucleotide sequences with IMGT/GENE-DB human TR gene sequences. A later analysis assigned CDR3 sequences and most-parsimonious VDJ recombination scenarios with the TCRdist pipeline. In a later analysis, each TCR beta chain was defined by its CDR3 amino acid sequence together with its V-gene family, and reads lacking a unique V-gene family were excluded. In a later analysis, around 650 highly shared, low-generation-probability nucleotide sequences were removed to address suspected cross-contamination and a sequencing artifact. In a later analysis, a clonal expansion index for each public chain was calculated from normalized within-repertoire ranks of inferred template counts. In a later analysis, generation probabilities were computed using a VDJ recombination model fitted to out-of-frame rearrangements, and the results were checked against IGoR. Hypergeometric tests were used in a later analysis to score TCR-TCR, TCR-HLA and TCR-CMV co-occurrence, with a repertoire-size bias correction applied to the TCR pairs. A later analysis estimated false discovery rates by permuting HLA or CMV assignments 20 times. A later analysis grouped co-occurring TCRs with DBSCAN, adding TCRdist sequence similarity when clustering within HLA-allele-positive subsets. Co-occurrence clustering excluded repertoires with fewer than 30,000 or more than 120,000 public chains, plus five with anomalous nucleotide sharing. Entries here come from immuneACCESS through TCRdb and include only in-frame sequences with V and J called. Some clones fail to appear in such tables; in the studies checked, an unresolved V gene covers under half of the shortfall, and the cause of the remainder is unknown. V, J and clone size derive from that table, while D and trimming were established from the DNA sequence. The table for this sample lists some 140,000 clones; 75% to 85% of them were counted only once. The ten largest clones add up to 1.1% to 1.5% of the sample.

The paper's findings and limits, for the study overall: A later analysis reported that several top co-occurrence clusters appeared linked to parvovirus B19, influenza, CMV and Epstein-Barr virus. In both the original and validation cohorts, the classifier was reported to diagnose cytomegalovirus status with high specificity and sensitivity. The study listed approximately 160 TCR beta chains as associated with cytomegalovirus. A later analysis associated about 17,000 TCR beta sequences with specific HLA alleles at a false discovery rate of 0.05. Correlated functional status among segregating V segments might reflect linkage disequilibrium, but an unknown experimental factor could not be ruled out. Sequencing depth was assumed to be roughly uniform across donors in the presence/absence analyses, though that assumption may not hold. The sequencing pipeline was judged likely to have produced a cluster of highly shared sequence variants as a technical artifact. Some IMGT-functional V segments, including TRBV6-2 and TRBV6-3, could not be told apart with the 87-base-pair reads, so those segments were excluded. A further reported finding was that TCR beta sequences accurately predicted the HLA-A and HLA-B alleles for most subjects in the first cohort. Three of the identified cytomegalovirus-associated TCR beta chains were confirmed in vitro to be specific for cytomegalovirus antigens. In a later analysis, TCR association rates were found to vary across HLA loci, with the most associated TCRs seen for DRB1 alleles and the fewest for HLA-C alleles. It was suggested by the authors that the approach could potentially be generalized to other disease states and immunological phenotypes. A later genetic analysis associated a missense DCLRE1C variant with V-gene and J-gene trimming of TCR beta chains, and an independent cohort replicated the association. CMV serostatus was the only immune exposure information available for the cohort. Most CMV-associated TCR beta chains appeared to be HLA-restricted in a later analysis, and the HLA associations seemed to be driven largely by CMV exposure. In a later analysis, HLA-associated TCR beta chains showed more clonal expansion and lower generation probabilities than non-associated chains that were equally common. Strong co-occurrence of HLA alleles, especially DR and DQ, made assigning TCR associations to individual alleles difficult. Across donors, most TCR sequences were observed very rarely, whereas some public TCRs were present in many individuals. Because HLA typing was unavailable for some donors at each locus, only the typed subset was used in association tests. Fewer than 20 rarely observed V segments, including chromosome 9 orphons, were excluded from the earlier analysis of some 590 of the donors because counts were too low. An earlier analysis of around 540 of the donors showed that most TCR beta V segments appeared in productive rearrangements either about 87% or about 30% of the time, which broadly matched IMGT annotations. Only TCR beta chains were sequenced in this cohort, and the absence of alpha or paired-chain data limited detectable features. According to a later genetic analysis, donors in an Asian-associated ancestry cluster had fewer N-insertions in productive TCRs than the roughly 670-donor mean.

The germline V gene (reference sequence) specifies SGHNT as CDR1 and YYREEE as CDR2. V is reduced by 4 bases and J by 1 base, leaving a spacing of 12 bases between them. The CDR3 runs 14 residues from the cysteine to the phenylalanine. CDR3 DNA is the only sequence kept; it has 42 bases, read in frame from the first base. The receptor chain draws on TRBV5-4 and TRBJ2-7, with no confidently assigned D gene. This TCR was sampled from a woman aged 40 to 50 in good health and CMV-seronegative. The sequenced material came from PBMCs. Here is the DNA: TGTGCCAGCAGCCAAATCACTACTTCCTACGAGCAGTACTTC. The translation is CASSQITTSYEQYF.